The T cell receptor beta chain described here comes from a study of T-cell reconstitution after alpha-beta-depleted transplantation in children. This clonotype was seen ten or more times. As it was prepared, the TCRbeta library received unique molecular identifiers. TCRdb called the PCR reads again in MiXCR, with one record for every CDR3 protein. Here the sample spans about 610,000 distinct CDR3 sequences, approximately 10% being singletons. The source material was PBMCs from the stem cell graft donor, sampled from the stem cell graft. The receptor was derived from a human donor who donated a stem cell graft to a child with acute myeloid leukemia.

CDR3 bases: TGTGCCAGCAGCCGACAGGTAGCAGACGAGCAGTACTTC. It codes for CASSRQVADEQYF. The J gene is TRBJ2-7, the V gene TRBV6-1; tentatively, D is TRBD1 (6 bases). The CDR3 length is 13 residues. CDR1 is MNHNS, CDR2 SASEGT, per germline. V was trimmed by 6 bases and J by 5 bases, leaving 14 bases between them.